Each of the 4 T cell receptor beta chains below was sequenced from the same sample in a study of CD8+ T cells in alopecia areata (dated by TCRdb to 2017 to 2018). Reading the label with the study, this specimen's treatment or condition is: oral pan-JAK inhibitor, 5-10 mg twice daily. Library preparation was by the immunoSEQ multiplex PCR assay. RNA was extracted from all samples and reverse transcribed into cDNA as template for TCR sequencing. The table comes from immuneACCESS by way of TCRdb, which keeps in-frame sequences with V and J called. Part of the clones is missing from these tables; in studies checked, under half for an unresolved V gene and the rest for unknown reasons. This sample gives more than 150,000 clones in total; around 49% of them show up just once. Of the sample, 9.5% to 13% falls within the top ten clones. Sequencing was performed on CD8+ T cells sorted from blood, taken at roughly week 53, from a patient treated with tofacitinib. Receptor source: a human donor with alopecia areata.

This clone was counted between two and nine times. This chain uses TRBV29-1 with TRBJ1-1, with TRBD1 identical over 11 bases. Germline V gene lookup returns CDR1 SQVTM and CDR2 ANQGSEA. The CDR3 extends over 14 amino acids. V dropped 4 bases and J dropped 1; count of bases not matched to a gene: 2. The CDR3 loop is CSVGGQGANTEAFF. The CDR3 bases are TGCAGCGTTGGTGGACAGGGGGCGAACACTGAAGCTTTCTTT.

Only a few counts were recorded for this clone. V and J are TRBV29-1 and TRBJ2-7; 12 nucleotides agree with TRBD2. CDR3 size: 14 residues. V shed 6 bases and J 2 bases; nucleotides not matched to a gene: 5. CDR1 and CDR2 from the germline V gene are SQVTM and ANQGSEA. The CDR3 nucleotides read TGCAGCGTCTCGGGACTAGCGGGCCCCTACGAGCAGTACTTC. Translated: CSVSGLAGPYEQYF.

The chain joins TRBV2 to TRBJ2-5; possible D gene TRBD2, 6 bases. The CDR3 spans 15 residues. Germline V gene sequence: CDR1 SNHLY, CDR2 FYNNEI. V lost 6 bases and J 1 base, leaving 15 bases between the germline ends. In nucleotides, the CDR3 is TGTGCCAGCAGCGCACCTTTGGAGGGCCAAGAGACCCAGTACTTC. Its translation: CASSAPLEGQETQYF.

This clone was detected only a few times. The V and J genes are TRBV19 and TRBJ2-2; a weak D match, TRBD2 (5 bases). V was shortened by 11 bases and J by 6 bases, with 16 bases between the two germline ends. The CDR3 covers 13 residues. Germline V CDR1 and CDR2: LNHDA, SQIVND (reference sequence). CDR3 DNA sequence: TGTGCCGTCCAGACTACCGGGGCCGGGGAGCTGTTTTTT. Protein product: CAVQTTGAGELFF.